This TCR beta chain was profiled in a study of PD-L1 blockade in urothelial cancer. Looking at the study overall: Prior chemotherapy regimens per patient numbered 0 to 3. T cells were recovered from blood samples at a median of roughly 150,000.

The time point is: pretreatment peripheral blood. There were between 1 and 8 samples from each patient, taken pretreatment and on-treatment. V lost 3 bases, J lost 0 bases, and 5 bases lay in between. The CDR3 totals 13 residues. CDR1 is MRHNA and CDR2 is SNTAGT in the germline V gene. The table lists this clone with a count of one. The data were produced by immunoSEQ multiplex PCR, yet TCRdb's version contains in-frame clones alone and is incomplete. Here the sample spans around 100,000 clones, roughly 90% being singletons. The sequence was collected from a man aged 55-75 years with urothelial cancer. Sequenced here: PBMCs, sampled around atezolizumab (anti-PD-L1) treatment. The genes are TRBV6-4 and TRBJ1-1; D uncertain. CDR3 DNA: TGTGCCAGCAGTGAGACTTTGAACACTGAAGCTTTCTTT. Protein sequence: CASSETLNTEAFF.